These 12 T cell receptor beta chains came from one sample sequenced in a study of identifying expanded T cells in peripheral blood. The table came from immunoSEQ multiplex PCR; TCRdb's copy has only in-frame clones and leaves some out. Counted here are 81,000 or so clones, 84% occurring once; the ten biggest clones make up about 19%. The material sequenced was blood. The receptors come from a person aged 18-69 years in good health.

This chain joins TRBV7-8 and TRBJ1-4, with no clear D. Germline V gene sequence: CDR1 SGHVS, CDR2 FQNEAQ. The CDR3 covers 15 residues. V dropped 5 bases and J dropped 7 bases, with 17 bases sitting between them. CDR3 DNA: TGTGCCAGCAGCCTGGGTAGAGCCTGGGGTGAAAAACTGTTTTTT. Translating it yields CASSLGRAWGEKLFF.

The count of this clone is one. The chain carries TRBV7-8 and TRBJ1-1, with D perhaps matching TRBD1 (5 bases). CDR1 SGHVS and CDR2 FQNEAQ come from the germline V gene. This CDR3 comprises 18 residues. V was cut by 3 bases and J by 3 bases, with 23 bases left in between. This chain's CDR3 is CASSLYEDTLRWDTEAFF. The CDR3 DNA reads as TGTGCCAGCAGCTTGTATGAGGACACTCTACGATGGGACACTGAAGCTTTCTTT.

In DNA, the CDR3 is TGCAGCGTTGAAGAGGCAGGTTGGGAAGAGACCCAGTACTTC. Translating gives CSVEEAGWEETQYF. The genes are TRBV29-1 and TRBJ2-5; D gene uncertain. The CDR3 is made up of 14 amino acids. V was shortened by 0 bases and J by 3 bases, with 11 bases between the two germline ends. Germline V gene sequence: CDR1 SQVTM, CDR2 ANQGSEA.

CDR3 in amino acids: CASSPTRLARNTGELFF. The CDR3 nucleotides read TGTGCCAGCTCACCAACGAGACTAGCGAGGAACACCGGGGAGCTGTTTTTT. The chain carries TRBV18 and TRBJ2-2; the match to TRBD2 covers 8 bases. V lost 2 bases and J lost 1; bases outside the gene matches: 6. The CDR3 loop spans 17 amino acids. Germline lookup yields CDR1 KGHSH and CDR2 LQKENI.

DNA of the CDR3: TGTGCCAGCTCAGCAACTTTGAACACTGAAGCTTTCTTT. The encoded protein is CASSATLNTEAFF. The V call is TRBV18, the J call TRBJ1-1; D is uncertain. Trimming left V 5 bases short and J 0 bases short, with 7 bases between. The CDR3 consists of 13 residues. CDR1 is KGHSH, CDR2 LQKENI, per germline. The full variable domain, rest sourced from reference TRBV18 and TRBJ1-1, is NAGVMQNPRHLVRRRGQEARLRCSPMKGHSHVYWYRQLPEEGLKFMVYLQKENIIDESGMPKERFSAEFPKEGPSILRIQQVVRGDSAAYFCASSATLNTEAFFGQGTRLTVV.

The chain combines TRBV9 with TRBJ2-1; D unresolved. Trimming removed 4 bases from V and 4 bases from J, with 9 bases in between. The germline V gene has CDR1 SGDLS and CDR2 YYNGEE. This CDR3 contains 13 residues. CDR3 residues: CASSKDQYNEQFF. The DNA for the CDR3 is TGTGCCAGCAGCAAGGACCAGTACAATGAGCAGTTCTTC.

CDR3 sequence: CASSGTGALGEKLFF. In DNA form, the CDR3 reads TGTGCCAGCAGCGGTACAGGGGCGCTTGGAGAAAAACTGTTTTTT. This chain links TRBV9 with TRBJ1-4, with TRBD1 identical over 7 bases. This CDR3 is 15 amino acids long. J gave up 8 bases and V 3 bases, and 10 bases lay outside the gene matches. The germline V gene encodes CDR1 SGDLS and CDR2 YYNGEE.

The CDR3 DNA reads as TGTGCCAGCAGCTTTACCTGGGACTCCTACTCCCAAGAGACCCAGTACTTC. Translating it yields CASSFTWDSYSQETQYF. The rearrangement joins TRBV7-9 to TRBJ2-5; the D gene is possibly TRBD2 (6 bases). Looked up from germline, CDR1 is SEHNR and CDR2 is FQNEAQ (reference sequence). The CDR3 runs to 17 residues. V lost 3 bases and J lost 1, with 18 bases in between. Supplemented by reference TRBV7-9 and TRBJ2-5, the full variable domain reads DTGVSQNPRHKITKRGQNVTFRCDPISEHNRLYWYRQTLGQGPEFLTYFQNEAQLEKSRLLSDRFSAERPKGSFSTLEIQRTEQGDSAMYLCASSFTWDSYSQETQYFGPGTRLLVL.

This clone was seen a single time. The genes are TRBV27 and TRBJ2-1, with D perhaps TRBD1 (6 bases). The CDR3 has 20 residues. The ends were cut back, 2 bases at V and 1 base at J, with 24 bases in the middle. Germline V gene sequence: CDR1 MNHEY, CDR2 SMNVEV (reference sequence). The CDR3 nucleotides read TGTGCCAGCAGTTTACGGGTCAGGGTCGGGGACGGGACATCCTACAATGAGCAGTTCTTC. Amino acid sequence: CASSLRVRVGDGTSYNEQFF.

The V and J genes are TRBV6-5 and TRBJ1-5, with 7 bases that match TRBD1. Trimming cost V 7 bases and J 1 base; bases outside gene matches: 7. Per germline, CDR1 MNHEY and CDR2 SVGAGI. The CDR3 runs 15 residues. For the CDR3, the DNA is TGTGCCAGCAAACTACAGGGGACAAGCAATCAGCCCCAGCATTTT. It codes for CASKLQGTSNQPQHF.

Only a few counts were recorded for this clone. The chain employs TRBV19 and TRBJ2-5; weak D call: TRBD2 (6 bases). The germline V gene encodes CDR1 LNHDA and CDR2 SQIVND (reference sequence). Trimming took 6 bases from V and 4 from J, leaving 15 bases between them. The CDR3 runs 14 residues. The DNA of the CDR3 is TGTGCCAGTAGGATTGACCCCGGGAGAGAGACCCAGTACTTC. This encodes CASRIDPGRETQYF.

This chain connects TRBV30 to TRBJ2-5; 8 bases align to TRBD1. This CDR3 is 12 amino acids long. The V and J ends lost 5 bases and 5 bases, in that order; junction bases with no gene match: 4. Germline CDR1 GTSNPN, CDR2 SVGIG (reference sequence). The CDR3 DNA reads TGTGCCTGGGGACAGGGTGGGGAGACCCAGTACTTC. It is translated as CAWGQGGETQYF.